Each of the 19 T cell receptor beta chains below was sequenced from the same sample in a study of Ad26.COV2.S vaccination and SARS-CoV-2 variants. Stated treatment: some 20 received Ad26.COV2.S at low or high dose, single or two shots; roughly 5 received placebo; per-sample allocation not given. Samples were taken on day 63 after the first vaccine or placebo injection. Repertoires were generated with immunoSEQ multiplex PCR, while TCRdb's copy carries only in-frame clones and drops some. This table holds more than 400,000 clones, 90% found once. The sequencing here drew on peripheral blood, taken in a trial of Ad26.COV2.S vaccine versus placebo. These receptors originate from a person aged 18-65 years who received the Ad26.COV2.S COVID-19 vaccine or a placebo.

The rearrangement links TRBV5-1 to TRBJ1-2; D not resolved. The V gene's germline CDR1 is SGHRS and CDR2 YFSETQ. The V end lost 1 base, the J end lost 3 bases, and 4 bases lay between the germline ends. The CDR3 is 12 amino acids. For the CDR3, the DNA is TGCGCCAGCAGCTTGCGGGACTATGGCTACACCTTC. Protein sequence: CASSLRDYGYTF.

The CDR3 DNA reads TGTGCCAGCAGCGTCGAGGGACAGGCTTTCTACGAGCAGTACTTC. Protein: CASSVEGQAFYEQYF. This chain joins TRBV7-8 and TRBJ2-7; 8 nucleotides agree with TRBD1. V was clipped by 5 bases and J by 3 bases; unmatched bases: 9. The CDR3 is 15 residues long. The V gene's germline CDR1 is SGHVS and CDR2 FQNEAQ.

The V call is TRBV7-3, the J call TRBJ2-1; 14 bases map to TRBD2. The CDR3 runs 18 residues. V dropped 5 bases and J dropped 8; count of bases not matched to a gene: 14. Germline V CDR1 and CDR2: SGHTA, FQGTGA. The CDR3 DNA follows: TGTGCCAGCAGCCCACTCCCGGGACTAGCGGGAGTTCGAGATGAGCAGTTCTTC. Residues: CASSPLPGLAGVRDEQFF. The full variable domain, completed using reference TRBV7-3 and TRBJ2-1, is GAGVSQTPSNKVTEKGKYVELRCDPISGHTALYWYRQSLGQGPEFLIYFQGTGAADDSGLPNDRFFAVRPEGSVSTLKIQRTERGDSAVYLCASSPLPGLAGVRDEQFFGPGTRLTVL.

The chain uses TRBV18 and TRBJ2-5; D unresolved. The CDR3 runs to 13 residues. Trimming took 2 bases from V and 5 from J, leaving 9 bases between them. Germline V CDR1 and CDR2: KGHSH, LQKENI. For the CDR3, the DNA is TGTGCCAGCTCACCAAGTGTGAGGGAGACCCAGTACTTC. It specifies CASSPSVRETQYF. The whole variable domain, filled in from reference TRBV18 and TRBJ2-5, reads NAGVMQNPRHLVRRRGQEARLRCSPMKGHSHVYWYRQLPEEGLKFMVYLQKENIIDESGMPKERFSAEFPKEGPSILRIQQVVRGDSAAYFCASSPSVRETQYFGPGTRLLVL.

CDR3 in DNA: TGCGCCAGCAGCTTGGCCTCGGGGAGGGTGGATACGCAGTATTTT. Protein product: CASSLASGRVDTQYF. The chain recombines TRBV5-1 with TRBJ2-3; 7 bases align to TRBD2. This CDR3 has 15 amino acids. The germline V gene has CDR1 SGHRS and CDR2 YFSETQ. V dropped 0 bases and J dropped 6; count of bases not matched to a gene: 7.

This clone was counted a single time. This chain connects TRBV6-2 or TRBV6-3 to TRBJ2-5; D gene uncertain. In germline, CDR1 is MNHEY, CDR2 SVGEGT. The V gene lost 5 bases and the J gene lost 1 base, with 11 bases spanning the gap. The CDR3 spans 14 residues. The CDR3 region has the DNA TGTGCCAGCAGTACCCGGAGTAGCCAAGAGACCCAGTACTTC. It specifies CASSTRSSQETQYF.

Regarding this clone: Other DNA sequences from this sample encode an identical CDR3 as well. J is TRBJ2-7 and V is TRBV20-1, with D perhaps being TRBD1 or TRBD2 (5 bases each). V was clipped by 3 bases and J by 4 bases, with 7 bases between them. Germline V lookup: CDR1 DFQATT, CDR2 SNEGSKA (reference sequence). The CDR3 length is 11 residues. The CDR3 protein is CSARGRYEQYF. The CDR3 region has the DNA TGCAGTGCTAGGGGACGGTACGAGCAGTACTTC.

CDR3 nucleotide sequence: TGCAGTGCTAGTGGGCTAGCGGGATTAAGCAATGAGCAGTTCTTC. The encoded protein is CSASGLAGLSNEQFF. V usage is TRBV20-1 and J usage is TRBJ2-1, with TRBD2 matching 9 bases. V shed 3 bases, J shed 6 bases, and the junction held 9 bases outside the gene matches. Germline assignment: CDR1 DFQATT and CDR2 SNEGSKA (reference sequence). The CDR3 contains 15 residues.

In this sample, this clone turned up once. V and J are TRBV28 and TRBJ1-3, with TRBD1 as a possible D gene (5 bases). V dropped 3 bases and J dropped 3 bases, with 9 bases sitting between them. The CDR3 has 14 amino acids. Looked up from germline, CDR1 is MDHEN and CDR2 is SYDVKM. CDR3 DNA: TGTGCCAGCAGTTTTGGGGCTGATGGAAACACCATATATTTT. Translating it yields CASSFGADGNTIYF.

This CDR3 is CSVGHYNEQFF. CDR3 in DNA: TGCAGCGTTGGGCACTACAATGAGCAGTTCTTC. This chain links TRBV29-1 with TRBJ2-1; D gene uncertain. Germline V gives CDR1 SQVTM, CDR2 ANQGSEA. There are 11 residues in the CDR3. V lost 4 bases and J lost 3, with 4 bases in between.

The chain is built from TRBV20-1 and TRBJ2-1, with 7 bases aligning to TRBD2. The CDR3 loop spans 17 amino acids. CDR1 DFQATT and CDR2 SNEGSKA come from the germline V gene (reference sequence). Trimming cost V 3 bases and J 2 bases; bases outside gene matches: 13. CDR3 nucleotide sequence: TGCAGTGCTAGTGCCTCCGACGGGAGGCGGACCTACAATGAGCAGTTCTTC. Translation gives CSASASDGRRTYNEQFF.

The chain joins TRBV4-3 to TRBJ2-1; D is unresolved. CDR1 and CDR2 (germline): LGHNA, YSLEER. The CDR3 length is 15 residues. Trimming took off 5 bases at V and 2 bases at J, with 13 bases between the two ends. CDR3 in amino acids: CASSSRVGTYNEQFF. DNA of the CDR3: TGCGCCAGCAGCTCTCGGGTCGGAACCTACAATGAGCAGTTCTTC.

This clone was seen once. The rearrangement uses TRBV7-9 and TRBJ1-4; 8 bases line up with TRBD1. Germline values: CDR1 SEHNR, CDR2 FQNEAQ (reference sequence). V gave up 5 bases and J gave up 5 bases; unmatched junction bases: 7. The length of the CDR3 is 15 residues. CDR3 in DNA: TGTGCCAGCAGCGGTCTGGACAGGGAAAATGAAAAACTGTTTTTT. This encodes CASSGLDRENEKLFF.

This clone was found once. The rearrangement uses TRBV11-1 and TRBJ2-7; D may be TRBD2 (5 bases). The ends were cut back, 7 bases at V and 2 bases at J, with 12 bases in the middle. CDR1 SGHAT and CDR2 FQDESV come from the germline V gene (reference sequence). The CDR3 length is 13 residues. The CDR3 region has the DNA TGTGCCAGCATCAGAGCGGACCCCTACGAGCAGTACTTC. Translated: CASIRADPYEQYF. Full variable domain (missing parts from reference TRBV11-1 and TRBJ2-7): EAEVAQSPRYKITEKSQAVAFWCDPISGHATLYWYRQILGQGPELLVQFQDESVVDDSQLPKDRFSAERLKGVDSTLKIQPAELGDSAMYLCASIRADPYEQYFGPGTRLTVT.

CDR3 sequence (DNA): TGTGCCAGCAGCGTAGAAGTCGGGCTAGGGGGCTCAGATACGCAGTATTTT. Its translation is CASSVEVGLGGSDTQYF. J is TRBJ2-3 and V is TRBV9; 7 positions match TRBD1. Per germline, CDR1 SGDLS and CDR2 YYNGEE. The CDR3 contains 17 residues. With 0 bases clipped from V and 4 bases from J, the junction kept 11 bases outside the gene matches.

The chain joins TRBV7-3 to TRBJ1-2; 7 nucleotides match TRBD1. The length of the CDR3 is 13 residues. CDR1 is SGHTA, CDR2 FQGTGA, per germline. The V gene end was trimmed by 3 bases and the J gene end by 8 bases; junction bases not matched to a gene: 6. CDR3 amino acids: CASSFDRAGGYTF. In DNA, the CDR3 is TGTGCCAGCAGCTTCGACAGGGCGGGAGGCTACACCTTC.

The rearrangement joins TRBV10-3 to TRBJ1-3, with a weak D call TRBD1 (6 bases). This CDR3 region has 17 residues. Germline V lookup: CDR1 ENHRY, CDR2 SYGVKD. Trimming removed 1 base from V and 4 bases from J, with 17 bases in between. The CDR3 bases are TGTGCCATCAGTGAGTTTGGGGGCCCAGGGGACGGAAACACCATATATTTT. This translates into CAISEFGGPGDGNTIYF.

The chain joins TRBV21-1 to TRBJ2-1; no DNA check was done on the table's D call, TRBD2. TRBV21-1 is recorded as a pseudogene. The CDR3 consists of 16 residues. In DNA form, the CDR3 reads TGTGCCAGCAGCAGGAGGGAAGCCAGGGCCTACAATGAGCAGTTCTTC. This encodes CASSRREARAYNEQFF.

The chain recombines TRBV6-7 with TRBJ2-1; 10 bases match TRBD1. TRBV6-7 has ORF status, its function being uncertain. The CDR3 covers 17 residues. J was trimmed by 14 bases and V by 5 bases; bases with no gene match: 21. This CDR3 is CASSLFRGWGQGLLKFF. CDR3 sequence (DNA): TGTGCCAGCAGTCTCTTCCGTGGCTGGGGACAGGGGTTATTAAAGTTCTTC.